This T cell receptor (beta chain) was documented in a study of cytomegalovirus exposure and HLA in healthy donors. The repertoire was sequenced with immunoSEQ multiplex PCR; TCRdb's copy has only in-frame clones and lacks some. The repertoire holds about 60,000 clones, with roughly 94% as singletons. Study outcomes and limitations: According to the study, 160 or so TCR beta chains were cytomegalovirus-associated.

Details on this clone: Its specificity is unknown.

The sample taken for sequencing was PBMCs. This sequence was found in a woman aged 18-29 years in good health and CMV-seropositive.

The CDR3 region is CASSLDPLAVNTGELFF. In nucleotides, the CDR3 is TGTGCCAGCAGCTTAGATCCGCTAGCGGTAAACACCGGGGAGCTGTTTTTT. The chain links TRBV11-2 to TRBJ2-2; 7 bases are shared with TRBD2. CDR3 length: 17 residues. Germline CDR1 reads SGHAT; CDR2 reads FQNNGV. The ends lost 0 bases at V and 2 bases at J; junction bases unmatched: 6. The complete variable domain, with remaining parts taken from reference TRBV11-2 and TRBJ2-2, reads EAGVAQSPRYKIIEKRQSVAFWCNPISGHATLYWYQQILGQGPKLLIQFQNNGVVDDSQLPKDRFSAERLKGVDSTLKIQPAKLEDSAVYLCASSLDPLAVNTGELFFGEGSRLTVL.